This T cell receptor beta chain was recorded in a study of T cell responses to AZD1222 COVID-19 vaccine. Whole-study findings and limits: Distributed over spike, vaccine-associated CD4 TCRs predominated at 160-218 and 743-854. Nearly half of the spike-specific TCRs reportedly recognize variant regions that carry no mutations. Donors were chiefly white British, with a greater number of females, and clonal diversity was perhaps underestimated.

The germline V and J ends were trimmed by 3 bases and 4 bases, with 13 bases remaining between them. This CDR3 is 16 amino acids long. The germline V gene has CDR1 KGHSH and CDR2 LQKENI. Libraries were prepared by immunoSEQ multiplex PCR; TCRdb keeps only in-frame clonotypes and omits some of them. Of about 150,000 clones in the sample, more than 90% are singletons; the top ten hold more than 3%. As to this clone: The antigen remains unidentified.

The clonotype originates from an adult who received the AZD1222 COVID-19 vaccine. The source was peripheral blood, collected 28 days after the second AZD1222 dose. The chain carries TRBV18 and TRBJ2-6; TRBD1 or TRBD2 may be the D gene (5 bases each). CDR3: CASSPNAGTGANVLTF. The CDR3 DNA reads TGTGCCAGCTCACCGAACGCCGGGACGGGGGCCAACGTCCTGACTTTC.